These T cell receptor beta chains were read from a single sample in a study of metastatic and nonmetastatic thyroid tumors. Through MiXCR, TCRdb re-clonotyped the PCR reads. Of about 43,000 clones in the sample, 3% to 3.5% were seen once. The sample comprised blood. These receptors all come from a female donor with papillary thyroid cancer or a benign thyroid nodule (not recorded which). Some clones in this sample may be carry-over from other donors' samples. Each CDR3 is given with its conserved first and last residue. A D gene is named only where the DNA matches it firmly. Size values are once, few and many counts, or a class for expanded clones, and some rows have none.

TRBJ2-2 | TRBD1 | few | TRBV6-2/TRBV6-3 | CASSSGQGNTGELFF | TGTGCCAGCAGCTCTGGACAGGGGAACACCGGGGAGCTGTTTTTT
TRBJ2-7 | TRBD1 | many | TRBV11-2 | CASSPGGTGPYEQYF | TGTGCCAGCAGCCCAGGGGGGACAGGCCCCTACGAGCAGTACTTC
TRBJ1-3 | NA | NA | TRBV28 | CASSKGRGAGNTIYF | TGTGCCAGCAGCAAGGGGCGAGGGGCTGGAAACACCATATATTTT
TRBJ1-1 | NA | many | TRBV11-2 | CASSLAGAAATEAFF | TGTGCCAGCAGCTTAGCAGGGGCCGCGGCCACTGAAGCTTTCTTT
TRBJ2-4 | NA | few | TRBV2 | CASLEGNIQYF | TGTGCCAGCCTGGAGGGAAACATTCAGTACTTC
TRBJ1-3 | NA | NA | TRBV18 | CASSPPYSSGNTIYF | TGTGCCAGCTCACCACCGTATAGCTCTGGAAACACCATATATTTT
TRBJ2-7 | NA | few | TRBV20-1 | CSARDQVGATKPSYEQYF | TGCAGTGCTAGAGATCAAGTTGGTGCGACCAAACCCTCCTACGAGCAGTACTTC
TRBJ2-1 | NA | NA | TRBV6-5 | CASSYSTFYNEQFF | TGTGCCAGCAGTTACTCAACATTTTACAATGAGCAGTTCTTC
TRBJ2-1 | TRBD1 | few | TRBV27 | CASSPTNRGLRSYNEQFF | TGTGCCAGCAGTCCTACTAACAGGGGGCTTAGGTCCTACAATGAGCAGTTCTTC
TRBJ2-7 | TRBD1 | many | TRBV7-8 | CASIDPQQGRRTEQYF | TGTGCCAGCATCGATCCCCAACAGGGGCGCCGCACCGAGCAGTACTTC
TRBJ2-2 | NA | many | TRBV5-4 | CASSSGGTANTGELFF | TGTGCCAGCAGCTCCGGCGGGACGGCGAACACCGGGGAGCTGTTTTTT
TRBJ1-2 | TRBD1 | many | TRBV29-1 | CSVEGTGEYSGYTF | TGCAGCGTTGAGGGGACAGGGGAGTACTCTGGCTACACCTTC
TRBJ2-1 | NA | many | TRBV28 | CASSSGLYNEQFF | TGTGCCAGCAGTTCGGGACTTTACAATGAGCAGTTCTTC
TRBJ1-2 | NA | many | TRBV20-1 | CSASTQGSGYTF | TGCAGTGCCTCCACCCAGGGCTCTGGCTACACCTTC
TRBJ1-4 | NA | many | TRBV27 | CASSPLGRSRTATNEKLFF | TGTGCCAGCAGTCCCTTGGGACGGAGTAGAACTGCAACTAATGAAAAACTGTTTTTT
TRBJ1-2 | TRBD1 | few | TRBV28 | CASISGQGTVNYGYTF | TGTGCCAGCATCTCGGGACAGGGGACCGTGAACTATGGCTACACCTTC
TRBJ2-5 | TRBD2 | many | TRBV7-9 | CASSLVLAGPTQETQYF | TGTGCCAGCAGCTTAGTCCTAGCGGGACCAACCCAAGAGACCCAGTACTTC
TRBJ1-1 | TRBD1 | NA | TRBV5-4 | CASYTTTGFMNTEAFF | TGTGCCAGCTACACTACGACAGGGTTTATGAACACTGAAGCTTTCTTT
TRBJ1-5 | TRBD1 | few | TRBV28 | CASNRGSNQPQHF | TGTGCCAGCAACAGGGGTAGCAATCAGCCCCAGCATTTT
TRBJ1-1 | TRBD1 | many | TRBV2 | CASTRQGNTEAFF | TGTGCCAGCACAAGACAGGGTAACACTGAAGCTTTCTTT
TRBJ1-2 | TRBD1 | many | TRBV5-1 | CASSLGQGNSPTYGYTF | TGCGCCAGCAGCTTGGGACAGGGGAATTCGCCGACCTATGGCTACACCTTC
TRBJ2-1 | NA | many | TRBV5-1 | CASSEAGHEQFF | TGCGCCAGCAGCGAGGCGGGGCATGAGCAGTTCTTC
TRBJ2-7 | NA | few | TRBV6-1 | CASEEGGKDTDEQYF | TGTGCCAGCGAGGAGGGCGGCAAGGACACCGACGAGCAGTACTTC
TRBJ1-1 | NA | many | TRBV7-2 | CASSLQLGAEAFF | TGTGCCAGCAGCTTACAACTGGGGGCTGAAGCTTTCTTT
TRBJ2-7 | NA | many | TRBV7-9 | CASSLGPVQSYEQYF | TGTGCCAGCAGCTTAGGGCCGGTACAGTCCTACGAGCAGTACTTC
TRBJ1-2 | TRBD1 | many | TRBV7-8 | CASSLDRDRPNYGYTF | TGTGCCAGCAGCTTAGATAGGGACAGACCGAACTATGGCTACACCTTC
TRBJ1-3 | NA | many | TRBV2 | CASSEFGNTIYF | TGTGCCAGCAGTGAATTTGGAAACACCATATATTTT
TRBJ1-5 | NA | many | TRBV20-1 | CSATSRGNQPQHF | TGCAGTGCCACATCTAGAGGAAATCAGCCCCAGCATTTT
TRBJ1-2 | TRBD1 | NA | TRBV12-3/TRBV12-4 | CASSYYRGGYTF | TGTGCCAGCAGTTATTACAGGGGTGGCTACACCTTC
TRBJ2-5 | TRBD2 | NA | TRBV5-1 | CASRKAGVQETQYF | TGCGCCAGCAGAAAAGCGGGAGTCCAAGAGACCCAGTACTTC
TRBJ1-6 | NA | NA | TRBV6-2/TRBV6-3 | CASRIQSSSYNSPLHF | TGTGCCAGCAGAATCCAATCGAGCTCCTATAATTCACCCCTCCACTTT
TRBJ1-3 | NA | many | TRBV4-1 | CASSQDPSGSGNTIYF | TGCGCCAGCAGCCAAGACCCCAGTGGCTCTGGAAACACCATATATTTT
TRBJ2-2 | NA | few | TRBV6-2/TRBV6-3 | CASPTVGGELFF | TGTGCCAGCCCTACAGTGGGCGGGGAGCTGTTTTTT
TRBJ1-2 | TRBD1 | medium-sized | TRBV20-1 | CSARQGARPGYTF | TGCAGTGCTAGACAGGGGGCGAGGCCTGGCTACACCTTC
TRBJ2-3 | TRBD2 | many | TRBV20-1 | CSASGRADTQYF | TGCAGTGCTAGCGGGAGGGCAGATACGCAGTATTTT
TRBJ1-1 | NA | many | TRBV5-1 | CASYHNPGEFAAEAFF | TGCGCCAGCTACCACAACCCGGGAGAATTTGCCGCTGAAGCTTTCTTT
TRBJ1-1 | NA | few | TRBV28 | CASMRPGLGTEAFF | TGTGCCAGCATGAGGCCCGGTCTAGGCACTGAAGCTTTCTTT
TRBJ1-6 | NA | few | TRBV27 | CASRVDIGYNSPLHF | TGTGCCAGCAGGGTAGACATCGGCTATAATTCACCCCTCCACTTT
TRBJ2-3 | NA | many | TRBV4-2 | CASSHQRDTQYF | TGTGCCAGCAGCCACCAACGGGATACGCAGTATTTT
TRBJ1-1 | NA | few | TRBV15 | CATSRTGARGTEAFF | TGTGCCACCAGCAGGACGGGGGCCCGGGGCACTGAAGCTTTCTTT
TRBJ2-2 | TRBD2 | NA | TRBV2 | CASSASGSAGELFF | TGTGCCAGCAGTGCTAGCGGGTCTGCCGGGGAGCTGTTTTTT
TRBJ2-7 | TRBD2 | NA | TRBV5-1 | CASSSTSGTYEQYF | TGCGCCAGCAGCTCGACTAGCGGGACCTACGAGCAGTACTTC
TRBJ2-3 | TRBD2 | NA | TRBV7-9 | CASSSAGASGRSDTQYF | TGTGCCAGCAGCTCGGCTGGGGCTAGCGGGAGATCAGATACGCAGTATTTT
TRBJ1-2 | NA | NA | TRBV15 | CATSRDRGAPYGYTF | TGTGCCACCAGCAGAGATAGGGGGGCACCTTATGGCTACACCTTC
TRBJ1-2 | NA | few | TRBV2 | CASTLDIGNYGYTF | TGTGCCAGCACCCTGGACATTGGTAACTATGGCTACACCTTC
TRBJ2-5 | TRBD2 | many | TRBV6-1 | CASKFGLGTNDQETQYF | TGTGCCAGCAAATTCGGACTCGGGACTAACGACCAAGAGACCCAGTACTTC
TRBJ1-5 | NA | NA | TRBV30 | CAWRATHLNQPQHF | TGTGCCTGGAGGGCCACGCACTTAAATCAGCCCCAGCACTTT
TRBJ2-7 | NA | NA | TRBV6-2/TRBV6-3 | CATSYLGAEQYF | TGTGCCACAAGCTACTTAGGGGCCGAGCAGTACTTC
TRBJ1-2 | NA | NA | TRBV10-3 | CAISEPELYGYTF | TGTGCCATCAGTGAGCCAGAGCTCTATGGCTACACCTTC
TRBJ1-3 | NA | many | TRBV5-4 | CASSLGGSGNTIYF | TGTGCCAGCAGCTTGGGAGGCTCCGGAAACACCATATATTTT
TRBJ2-3 | TRBD2 | NA | TRBV11-2 | CASSLMVAGGFSTDTQYF | TGTGCCAGCAGCTTAATGGTAGCGGGGGGTTTCTCCACAGATACGCAGTATTTT
TRBJ1-2 | NA | many | TRBV7-2 | CASSGRGGRQPNYGYTF | TGTGCCAGCAGCGGAAGGGGCGGGAGACAGCCTAACTATGGCTACACCTTC
TRBJ1-2 | NA | NA | TRBV6-2/TRBV6-3 | CASSYKEESGGYTF | TGTGCCAGCAGTTACAAGGAGGAGTCGGGTGGCTACACCTTC